Presented here are 21 T cell receptor beta chains from one specimen sequenced in a study of breast tumors, draining lymph nodes, adjacent tissues (dated by TCRdb to 2016 to 2017). Receptor libraries were prepared by multiplex PCR. Sequencing took place on an Illumina HiSeq 2000. TCRdb ran its own pipeline on the public reads, namely fastp trimming at Q25 and MiXCR clone calling, and kept in-frame beta chains. Rows matching on CDR3 protein sequence are summarized as one entry with the most common DNA and genes. In all, the sample holds roughly 80,000 distinct CDR3 sequences, and roughly a fifth of those were seen once. The leading ten clones occupy approximately 2.5% of the sample. The axillary draining lymph nodes of breast cancer patients were the source of the lymph node samples. Sequenced sample: axillary lymph node tissue. These receptors were collected from a female donor with breast cancer. Some clones in this sample may be carry-over from other donors' samples.

In its sample, this clonotype was seen many times. The chain uses TRBV20-1 and TRBJ1-5, with a weak D call TRBD1 (6 bases). Looked up from germline, CDR1 is DFQATT and CDR2 is SNEGSKA (reference sequence). V shed 4 bases and J shed 7 bases, with 20 bases lying between them. The CDR3 covers 15 residues. DNA for the CDR3: TGCAGTGCTACCATAGGGGGTCGCCCCGACCAGCCCCAGCATTTT. This gives the protein CSATIGGRPDQPQHF.

As to this clonotype: This sequence may be a read error, since a much larger clone differs from it by one base. The chain uses TRBV5-4 and TRBJ2-5; 9 bases are a match to TRBD1. Germline V lookup: CDR1 SGHNT, CDR2 YYREEE (reference sequence). The CDR3 totals 14 residues. In DNA form, the CDR3 reads TGCGCCGGCAGCCCCACAGGGGGCGGAGAGACCCAGTACTTC. Translation gives CAGSPTGGGETQYF. The full variable domain, rest sourced from reference TRBV5-4 and TRBJ2-5, is ETGVTQSPTHLIKTRGQQVTLRCSSQSGHNTVSWYQQALGQGPQFIFQYYREEENGRGNFPPRFSGLQFPNYSSELNVNALELDDSALYLCAGSPTGGGETQYFGPGTRLLVL.

The chain links TRBV5-1 to TRBJ1-2, with 7 bases matching TRBD1. With 4 bases clipped from V and 3 bases from J, the junction kept 9 bases outside the gene matches. Per the germline V gene, CDR1 is SGHRS and CDR2 is YFSETQ. CDR3 size: 15 residues. The CDR3 reads CASSVTLGQDYGYTF. The CDR3 region has the DNA TGCGCCAGCAGCGTGACCCTAGGACAGGACTATGGCTACACCTTC.

This clonotype was counted many times. This rearrangement joins TRBV9 to TRBJ2-5, with 10 bases lining up with TRBD1. The junction had 7 bases not matched to a gene; V was cut back by 0 bases and J by 5 bases. CDR1 is SGDLS, CDR2 YYNGEE, per germline. The CDR3 totals 16 residues. Here the CDR3 reads CASSVGIGQGEETQYF. For the CDR3, the DNA is TGTGCCAGCAGCGTAGGAATAGGACAGGGGGAGGAGACCCAGTACTTC.

The sample holds many counts of this clonotype. The chain joins TRBV7-9 to TRBJ2-2, with 8 bases fitting TRBD2. The CDR3 length is 15 residues. Germline CDR1 SEHNR, CDR2 FQNEAQ (reference sequence). J gave up 6 bases and V 1 base, and 4 bases lay outside the gene matches. For the CDR3, the DNA is TGTGCCAGCAGCTTAGATGCACTAGCGGCCGGGGAGCTGTTTTTT. It translates to CASSLDALAAGELFF.

This clonotype came up many times. The V and J genes are TRBV7-3 and TRBJ2-3; tentative D call: TRBD1 (5 bases). V lost 1 base to trimming and J lost 4 bases, with 12 bases between them. This CDR3 has 15 residues. Germline V gene data show CDR1 as SGHTA and CDR2 as FQGTGA. The chain's CDR3 is CASSLIPGKADTQYF. The CDR3 DNA reads TGTGCCAGCAGCTTAATTCCAGGGAAAGCAGATACGCAGTATTTT. Full variable domain (rest looked up from reference TRBV7-3 and TRBJ2-3): GAGVSQTPSNKVTEKGKYVELRCDPISGHTALYWYRQSLGQGPEFLIYFQGTGAADDSGLPNDRFFAVRPEGSVSTLKIQRTERGDSAVYLCASSLIPGKADTQYFGPGTRLTVL.

This clonotype occurred a few times. One end of the junction varies from germline; a read error may be responsible. The CDR3, as DNA: TGTGCCAGCAGCTTAGTGGGCGGGGGCACAGATATGCAGTATTTT. Translated: CASSLVGGGTDMQYF. This chain connects TRBV7-3 to TRBJ2-3; D might be TRBD2 (7 bases). CDR3 length: 15 amino acids. The germline V gene has CDR1 SGHTA and CDR2 FQGTGA. Looking up the rest from reference TRBV7-3 and TRBJ2-3 gives the full variable domain: GAGVSQTPSNKVTEKGKYVELRCDPISGHTALYWYRQSLGQGPEFLIYFQGTGAADDSGLPNDRFFAVRPEGSVSTLKIQRTERGDSAVYLCASSLVGGGTDMQYFGPGTRLTVL.

This clonotype was counted at least ten times. The J gene is TRBJ2-1, the V gene TRBV6-1; 8 bases map to TRBD1. Germline CDR1 and CDR2: MNHNS and SASEGT. V gave up 6 bases and J gave up 0 bases; unmatched junction bases: 4. The CDR3 runs to 15 residues. The CDR3 loop is CASRVDRGSYNEQFF. CDR3 sequence (DNA): TGTGCCAGCAGGGTCGACAGGGGCTCCTACAATGAGCAGTTCTTC.

This clonotype is a singleton in its sample. A much larger clone lies a single base off, so this may be a read error. V usage is TRBV27 and J usage is TRBJ2-7; D is perhaps TRBD2 (6 bases). From germline, CDR1 is MNHEY and CDR2 SMNVEV (reference sequence). The CDR3 extends over 13 amino acids. CDR3 protein: CASRPGLTGELYF. CDR3 coding DNA: TGTGCCAGCAGGCCGGGACTCACCGGCGAGCTGTACTTC.

With respect to this clonotype: A single base separates this from a much larger clone, so it may be a read error. This chain links TRBV10-2 with TRBJ2-3; D is possibly TRBD1 or TRBD2 (5 bases each). The CDR3 consists of 17 residues. Germline V lookup: CDR1 WSHSY, CDR2 SAAADI. With 3 bases removed from V and 4 bases from J, the gap between germline ends came to 20 bases. The DNA for the CDR3 is TGCGCCAGCAGTGATGTCCCGGGGCTCGGGCGCGCAGATACGCAGTATTTT. It translates to CASSDVPGLGRADTQYF.

Concerning this clonotype: Since a much larger clone is just one base distant, this may be a read error. The V gene is TRBV6-5, the J gene TRBJ2-3; D call uncertain. The germline V gene has CDR1 MNHEY and CDR2 SVGAGI. This CDR3 region has 15 residues. CDR3 sequence: CASSYSPDRTDTLYF. In nucleotides, the CDR3 is TGTGCCAGCAGTTACTCACCGGACCGCACAGATACGCTGTATTTT.

This clonotype was seen ten or more times. The chain is built from TRBV28 and TRBJ2-7, with a weak D call TRBD1 (6 bases). Germline V lookup: CDR1 MDHEN, CDR2 SYDVKM. Trimming shortened V by 6 bases and J by 5 bases, and 14 bases separated the two germline ends. The CDR3 runs to 13 residues. CDR3 region: CASRTTQGDEQYF. CDR3 coding DNA: TGTGCCAGCAGGACGACACAGGGTGACGAGCAGTACTTC.

The chain carries TRBV6-2 or TRBV6-3 and TRBJ1-5, with D perhaps matching TRBD1 (6 bases). V lost 5 bases and J lost 1, with 12 bases in between. Per the germline V gene, CDR1 is MNHEY and CDR2 is SVGEGT. There are 15 residues in the CDR3. The CDR3 DNA is TGTGCCAGCAGTCGATCCGGGACAAGCAATCAGCCCCAGCATTTT. Its translation is CASSRSGTSNQPQHF.

This clonotype was seen repeatedly, ten times or more. This chain uses TRBV12-3 or TRBV12-4 with TRBJ2-7, with unresolved D. V was pared by 1 base and J by 2 bases, with 12 bases between. This CDR3 is 15 amino acids long. The chain's CDR3 is CASSLGQTTAYEQYF. The CDR3 nucleotides are TGTGCCAGCAGTTTAGGTCAGACAACTGCCTACGAGCAGTACTTC.

In this sample, this clonotype turned up many times. This chain uses TRBV24-1 with TRBJ2-7; 8 nucleotides line up with TRBD1. This CDR3 is 19 amino acids long. With V trimmed by 0 bases and J by 7 bases, 19 bases remained unmatched. Germline V gene lookup returns CDR1 KGHDR and CDR2 SFDVKD. The CDR3 region has the DNA TGTGCCACCAGTGATTTGCGGGGACGGGGAAAGACAGGGGCAGGGGAGCAGTACTTC. Translated, it gives CATSDLRGRGKTGAGEQYF.

This clonotype was seen repeatedly, ten times or more. The J gene is TRBJ1-5, the V gene TRBV6-6, with D tentatively TRBD1 (5 bases). Germline CDR1 and CDR2: MNHNY and SVGAGI (reference sequence). The CDR3 loop spans 15 amino acids. Trimming stripped 7 bases from V and 4 bases from J, with 17 bases between. In nucleotides, the CDR3 is TGTGCCAGCACTCCGCGGGACGGAGGAAATCAGCCCCAGCATTTT. Its translation: CASTPRDGGNQPQHF.

A word on this clonotype: A much more abundant neighbour one base away suggests this may be a read error. This chain uses TRBV6-9 with TRBJ2-1; D call uncertain. Germline lookup yields CDR1 MNHGY and CDR2 SVAAGI. The CDR3 is made up of 13 amino acids. The DNA for the CDR3 is TGTGCCAGCGGTTACTCTCCGTGGAATGAGCAGTTCTTC. It is translated as CASGYSPWNEQFF.

This clonotype occurred many times. The rearrangement uses TRBV2 and TRBJ2-3; 10 bases are shared with TRBD2. The CDR3 totals 16 residues. Per the germline V gene, CDR1 is SNHLY and CDR2 is FYNNEI. After removal of 8 bases from V and 6 bases from J, the junction contained 14 bases not matched to a gene. CDR3 DNA: TGTGCCAGCCGACCCCTAGCGGGAGTATCCCCCGATACGCAGTATTTT. Amino acid sequence: CASRPLAGVSPDTQYF. The full variable domain, completed using reference TRBV2 and TRBJ2-3, is EPEVTQTPSHQVTQMGQEVILRCVPISNHLYFYWYRQILGQKVEFLVSFYNNEISEKSEIFDDQFSVERPDGSNFTLKIRSTKLEDSAMYFCASRPLAGVSPDTQYFGPGTRLTVL.

This clonotype was counted a few times. The chain employs TRBV11-2 and TRBJ2-1; the match to TRBD2 covers 9 bases. The CDR3 length is 16 residues. V gave up 3 bases and J gave up 5 bases; unmatched junction bases: 8. Germline assignment: CDR1 SGHAT and CDR2 FQNNGV. The CDR3 sequence: CASSFPAGGSDNEQFF. The CDR3 bases are TGTGCCAGCAGCTTCCCGGCGGGAGGGTCAGACAATGAGCAGTTCTTC.

Ten or more counts support this clonotype. The chain combines TRBV12-3 or TRBV12-4 with TRBJ1-5, with no clear D. Trimming removed 3 bases from V and 5 bases from J, with 8 bases in between. This CDR3 is 13 amino acids long. CDR3 loop: CASSFHGDQPQHF. In DNA form, the CDR3 reads TGTGCCAGCAGTTTCCACGGCGATCAGCCCCAGCATTTT.

This rearrangement joins TRBV18 to TRBJ2-5; D gene ambiguous. Germline V CDR1 and CDR2: KGHSH, LQKENI. The CDR3 spans 14 residues. V was cut by 4 bases and J by 3 bases, with 12 bases left in between. The CDR3 spells CASSQSPRKETQYF. DNA for the CDR3: TGTGCCAGCTCACAGTCCCCCCGCAAAGAGACCCAGTACTTC.